This T cell receptor (beta chain) is from a study of blood T cell repertoires in COVID-19. With V trimmed by 5 bases and J by 4 bases, 6 bases remained unmatched. CDR3 length: 15 amino acids. Per the germline V gene, CDR1 is MNHNY and CDR2 is SVGAGI (reference sequence). TCRdb keeps only in-frame clones here, not all; method: immunoSEQ multiplex PCR. The table has fewer than 200,000 clones, just over 85% seen once. The sequence came from a man aged 50 to 60 with active or convalescent COVID-19. The specimen was peripheral blood. This chain uses TRBV6-6 with TRBJ2-1, with 9 bases fitting TRBD2. CDR3 DNA: TGTGCCAGCAGTAAAGGACTAGCGACATACAATGAGCAGTTCTTC. Translation gives CASSKGLATYNEQFF.